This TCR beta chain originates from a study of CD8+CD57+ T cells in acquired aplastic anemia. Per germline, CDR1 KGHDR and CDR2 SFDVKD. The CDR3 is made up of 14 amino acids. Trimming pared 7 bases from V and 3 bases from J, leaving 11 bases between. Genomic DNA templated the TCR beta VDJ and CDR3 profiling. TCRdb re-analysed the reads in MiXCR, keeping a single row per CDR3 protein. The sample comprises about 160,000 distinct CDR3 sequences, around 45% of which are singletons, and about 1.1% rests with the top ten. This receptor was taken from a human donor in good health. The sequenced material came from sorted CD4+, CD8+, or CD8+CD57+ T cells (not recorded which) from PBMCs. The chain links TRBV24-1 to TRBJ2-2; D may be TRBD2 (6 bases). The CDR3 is CATREGSDTGELFF. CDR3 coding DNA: TGTGCCACCAGGGAGGGGTCGGACACCGGGGAGCTGTTTTTT.